This T cell receptor beta chain was recovered during a study of Graves' ophthalmopathy and Graves' hyperthyroidism. The study's findings and limits: Forecasting of ophthalmopathy progression by the model achieved around 71% sensitivity and 72.22% specificity.

CDR1 is LNHDA and CDR2 is SQIVND in the germline V gene (reference sequence). The CDR3 totals 13 residues. Germline trimming cut 5 bases from V and 6 bases from J; bases unmatched to any gene: 5. Details on this clonotype: Antigen: not known.

Transcripts of RNA were the source for amplifying TCR beta CDR3 regions. The first round was an RT-PCR with HTBI primers, and the second round was a multiplex PCR. TCRdb re-derived calls from the multiplex PCR reads in MiXCR, one entry per CDR3 protein. The table records 650,000 to 900,000 distinct CDR3 sequences, roughly 41% of them present only once. This sequence originates from an adult man with Graves' ophthalmopathy. Sequencing used peripheral blood. The gene calls are TRBV19 and TRBJ2-7, with 9 bases matching TRBD2. CDR3: CASSSREGSEQYF. In DNA form, the CDR3 reads TGTGCCAGTAGTTCGCGGGAGGGATCCGAGCAGTACTTC. Based on the CDR3 plus reference TRBV19 and TRBJ2-7, the full variable domain is DGGITQSPKYLFRKEGQNVTLSCEQNLNHDAMYWYRQDPGQGLRLIYYSQIVNDFQKGDIAEGYSVSREKKESFPLTVTSAQKNPTAFYLCASSSREGSEQYFGPGTRLTVT.